A selection of T cell receptor beta chains follows, all from one sample in a study of blood T cell repertoires in COVID-19. Some clones are missing from TCRdb's copy, which holds only in-frame ones; the method was immunoSEQ multiplex PCR. The sample lists about 370,000 clones; about 90% were seen once. The sample was peripheral blood. The receptor source for this set is a woman aged 25 to 39 with COVID-19, enrolled during active disease. Each CDR3 is given with its conserved first and last residue. The order of the fields is V gene, J gene, clone size, CDR3 protein. Clone size is not always given. Where it is, it says once, few, many or a class for expanded clones.

V gene: TRBV15
J gene: TRBJ2-1
clone size: .
CDR3 protein: CATSRDRGSYNEQFF

V gene: TRBV5-1
J gene: TRBJ1-2
clone size: .
CDR3 protein: CASSRDRVDGYTF

V gene: TRBV30
J gene: TRBJ1-1
clone size: few
CDR3 protein: CAWGQGNAEAFF

V gene: TRBV7-2
J gene: TRBJ1-3
clone size: .
CDR3 protein: CASSLVGQGGNTIYF

V gene: TRBV7-9
J gene: TRBJ2-1
clone size: .
CDR3 protein: CASSPTSGGANEQFF

V gene: TRBV7-2
J gene: TRBJ2-2
clone size: few
CDR3 protein: CASSWDSYTGELFF

V gene: TRBV19
J gene: TRBJ1-4
clone size: .
CDR3 protein: CASSRLDRATNEKLFF

V gene: TRBV5-1
J gene: TRBJ2-3
clone size: .
CDR3 protein: CASSNLAGGRVDTQYF

V gene: TRBV7-9
J gene: TRBJ2-1
clone size: .
CDR3 protein: CASKGPSGRLTYNEQFF

V gene: TRBV7-9
J gene: TRBJ1-4
clone size: .
CDR3 protein: CASSSREKLFF

V gene: TRBV13
J gene: TRBJ1-2
clone size: .
CDR3 protein: CASSLGAGSHGYTF

V gene: TRBV19
J gene: TRBJ1-5
clone size: once
CDR3 protein: CASTLGAGNSNQPQHF

V gene: TRBV20-1
J gene: TRBJ1-1
clone size: .
CDR3 protein: CSASSAEAFF

V gene: TRBV6-5
J gene: TRBJ1-6
clone size: few
CDR3 protein: CASSLDRFDGSPLHF

V gene: TRBV14
J gene: TRBJ2-7
clone size: .
CDR3 protein: CASSHLGLAGGLTYEQYF

V gene: TRBV5-4
J gene: TRBJ2-5
clone size: .
CDR3 protein: CASSLGQAIETQYF

V gene: TRBV27
J gene: TRBJ2-2
clone size: .
CDR3 protein: CASSLRTSGVYSAGELFF

V gene: TRBV25-1
J gene: TRBJ2-3
clone size: once
CDR3 protein: CASSVGDTQYF

V gene: TRBV25-1
J gene: TRBJ1-6
clone size: .
CDR3 protein: CASSDGAGTTGSPLHF

V gene: TRBV10-1
J gene: TRBJ2-3
clone size: .
CDR3 protein: CASSEVQGLAGGQDTQYF

V gene: TRBV11-2
J gene: TRBJ2-7
clone size: .
CDR3 protein: CASSPTRGLYEQYF

V gene: TRBV3-1/TRBV3-2
J gene: TRBJ2-2
clone size: .
CDR3 protein: CASSHLAGQGAGELFF

V gene: TRBV6-7
J gene: TRBJ2-2
clone size: .
CDR3 protein: CASSYSTGLAERGNTGELFF

V gene: TRBV6-1
J gene: TRBJ1-1
clone size: .
CDR3 protein: CASSDLGTVSEAFF

V gene: TRBV4-3
J gene: TRBJ1-1
clone size: .
CDR3 protein: CASSPGGGTFTEAFF

V gene: TRBV19
J gene: TRBJ1-5
clone size: few
CDR3 protein: CASSGLGVDQPQHF

V gene: TRBV15
J gene: TRBJ1-4
clone size: .
CDR3 protein: CATSRDLGATNEKLFF

V gene: TRBV9
J gene: TRBJ2-1
clone size: .
CDR3 protein: CASSVEGAGGWNEQFF

V gene: TRBV5-4
J gene: TRBJ2-7
clone size: many
CDR3 protein: CASSSSSYEQYF

V gene: TRBV4-3
J gene: TRBJ1-1
clone size: .
CDR3 protein: CASSQEDRGMNTEAFF

V gene: TRBV6-1
J gene: TRBJ2-7
clone size: .
CDR3 protein: CASREGQSGAYEQYF

V gene: TRBV11-2
J gene: TRBJ1-3
clone size: once
CDR3 protein: CASSSGTNIGNTIYF

V gene: TRBV7-2
J gene: TRBJ2-2
clone size: .
CDR3 protein: CASSFRTGGRTGELFF

V gene: TRBV28
J gene: TRBJ2-2
clone size: once
CDR3 protein: CASSSHWGGPIPAGELFF

V gene: TRBV6-5
J gene: TRBJ1-1
clone size: .
CDR3 protein: CASSRPGQGVPAFF

V gene: TRBV4-3
J gene: TRBJ1-5
clone size: .
CDR3 protein: CASSTGYNQPQHF

V gene: TRBV7-2
J gene: TRBJ2-5
clone size: .
CDR3 protein: CASSAGLAVRETQYF

V gene: TRBV27
J gene: TRBJ1-4
clone size: .
CDR3 protein: CASSLVRGTNEKLFF

V gene: TRBV7-2
J gene: TRBJ2-6
clone size: .
CDR3 protein: CASGATGANVLTF

V gene: TRBV20-1
J gene: TRBJ2-1
clone size: .
CDR3 protein: CSASLIQRGYYNEQFF

V gene: TRBV19
J gene: TRBJ1-1
clone size: .
CDR3 protein: CASSSEGDWTEAFF

V gene: TRBV24-1
J gene: TRBJ2-1
clone size: .
CDR3 protein: CATSDPTSGLGASKQFF

V gene: TRBV5-1
J gene: TRBJ2-2
clone size: .
CDR3 protein: CASSLVLGPGELFF

V gene: TRBV2
J gene: TRBJ2-2
clone size: .
CDR3 protein: CASSVLRPNTGELFF

V gene: TRBV9
J gene: TRBJ2-1
clone size: .
CDR3 protein: CASSETGGPYNEQFF

V gene: TRBV2
J gene: TRBJ2-1
clone size: .
CDR3 protein: CASSPGDSWGQFF

V gene: TRBV19
J gene: TRBJ1-5
clone size: .
CDR3 protein: CASIEQGKGSNQPQHF

V gene: TRBV19
J gene: TRBJ1-5
clone size: .
CDR3 protein: CASKTYSNQPQHF

V gene: TRBV6-2/TRBV6-3
J gene: TRBJ2-3
clone size: .
CDR3 protein: CASSSPLTSGSNGPDTQYF

V gene: TRBV12-3/TRBV12-4
J gene: TRBJ1-2
clone size: .
CDR3 protein: CATGGGNEYGYTF

V gene: TRBV7-9
J gene: TRBJ1-2
clone size: .
CDR3 protein: CASSGGQFNYGYTF

V gene: TRBV10-3
J gene: TRBJ2-3
clone size: .
CDR3 protein: CAISDGTRTDTQYF

V gene: TRBV4-3
J gene: TRBJ1-3
clone size: once
CDR3 protein: CASSHGTGGSTISGNTIYF

V gene: TRBV15
J gene: TRBJ1-1
clone size: .
CDR3 protein: CATSRDQMNTEAFF

V gene: TRBV29-1
J gene: TRBJ2-7
clone size: .
CDR3 protein: CSGAEDRVAKQYF

V gene: TRBV28
J gene: TRBJ1-6
clone size: .
CDR3 protein: CASRQGWDTGNSPLHF